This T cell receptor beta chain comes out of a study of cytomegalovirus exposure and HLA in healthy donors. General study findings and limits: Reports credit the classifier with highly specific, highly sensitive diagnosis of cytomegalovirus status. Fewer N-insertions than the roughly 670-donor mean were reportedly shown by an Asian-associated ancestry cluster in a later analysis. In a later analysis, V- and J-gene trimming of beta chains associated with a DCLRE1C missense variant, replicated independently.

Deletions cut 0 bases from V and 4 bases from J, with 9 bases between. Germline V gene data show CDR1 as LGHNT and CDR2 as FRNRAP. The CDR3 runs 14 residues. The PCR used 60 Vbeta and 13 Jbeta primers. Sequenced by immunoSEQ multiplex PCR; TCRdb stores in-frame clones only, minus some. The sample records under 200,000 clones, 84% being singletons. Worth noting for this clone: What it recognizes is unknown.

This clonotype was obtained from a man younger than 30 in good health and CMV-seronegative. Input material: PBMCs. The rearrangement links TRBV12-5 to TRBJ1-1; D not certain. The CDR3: CASGLVMVGTEAFF. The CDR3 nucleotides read TGTGCTAGTGGTTTGGTAATGGTCGGCACTGAAGCTTTCTTT. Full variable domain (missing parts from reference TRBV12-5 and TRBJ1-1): DARVTQTPRHKVTEMGQEVTMRCQPILGHNTVFWYRQTMMQGLELLAYFRNRAPLDDSGMPKDRFSAEMPDATLATLKIQPSEPRDSAVYFCASGLVMVGTEAFFGQGTRLTVV.